This record covers a single T cell receptor (beta chain). Its specificity is unknown. TCRdb reprocessed the PCR reads via MiXCR and lists one record per CDR3 protein. The sample gives 100,000 or so distinct CDR3 sequences, 35% of which show up once; 9.5% to 10% is in the top ten. CDR1 is SGHVS, CDR2 FQNEAQ, per germline. The CDR3 loop spans 15 amino acids. The ends were cut back, 5 bases at V and 5 bases at J, with 18 bases in the middle. The sample is drawn from a study of molecular identifiers for immune sequencing clone quantification. Overall study: In the replicates, RNA derived from around 20,000 or 100,000 naive CD8 cells was divided into five parts, and four were sequenced. Study-level results: In CMV-specific effectors, clones above 20 copies held over 99% of molecules; naive, under 1%.

Sequencing input: naive CD8+ T cells from blood, with Jurkat cell RNA spiked in. Subset specified: FACS-sorted CD8+CD4-CCR7+CD45RA+ naive T cells. This clonotype was obtained from a human donor in good health. Some libraries in this study had Jurkat cell RNA spiked in. The chain joins TRBV7-8 to TRBJ2-5, with a weak D call TRBD2 (6 bases). The CDR3 region is CASSSNRGKGETQYF. The CDR3 DNA sequence: TGTGCCAGCAGCAGCAACCGGGGGAAAGGGGAGACCCAGTACTTC.